The rows below give T cell receptor beta chains drawn from one sample of a study of lung T cells in sarcoidosis with Löfgren's syndrome. TCRdb called the reads again in MiXCR, with one record for every CDR3 protein. The sample shows fewer than 25,000 distinct CDR3 sequences, roughly a fifth of them seen only once. Sample: CD4+ T cells from bronchoalveolar lavage. Receptors originate from a human donor with sarcoidosis (Löfgren's syndrome or another form), or a control subject (not recorded which). Both conserved end residues are trimmed from each CDR3. The size field is filled for only some rows; it gives once, few, many or a size class.

>.|TRBV30
AWTTTVSYNEQF
>many|TRBV20-1
SARDFTLGAGDTQY
>.|TRBV10-3
AISELVREPETQY
>many|TRBV11-2
ASSSTSGWSDTQY
>.|TRBV11-3
ASSPQSSYNEQF
>many|TRBV28
ASSPTYSNQPQH
>medium-sized|TRBV27
ASSWSYSSYNEQF
>few|TRBV29-1
SVVDWRTDTQY
>.|TRBV29-1
SVEASGRTYEQY
>many|TRBV28
ASSLQAGPYNEQF
>many|TRBV19
ASSIDRPAGGPHEQF
>medium-sized|TRBV15
ATSRDLSPQH
>many|TRBV7-9
ASSPRNPGELF
>.|TRBV10-3
AISAAGSTDTRY
>many|TRBV12-3/TRBV12-4
ASMTVTNEKLF
>.|TRBV7-8
ASSLPPGQGGQPQH
>medium-sized|TRBV28
ASSLSAHTEAF
>many|TRBV6-6
ASSYSKASVQETQY
>.|TRBV5-1
ASSLGGSEDTQY
>medium-sized|TRBV6-1
ASTRPGIQETQY
>.|TRBV30
AWSPFMGLNTEAF
>many|TRBV20-1
SAGTSGDNVQETQY
>many|TRBV10-3
AISDRQESYEQY
>many|TRBV28
ASSLVSGDQPQH
>many|TRBV10-3
AISQTGYTEAF
>medium-sized|TRBV20-1
SASSLAGANEQF
>many|TRBV10-3
AIREQVFQGYEQY
>medium-sized|TRBV6-2/TRBV6-3
ASSYRDRASYEQY
>.|TRBV30
AWRVGSEQY
>few|TRBV18
ASSPDIYQPQH
>many|TRBV6-6
ASSYSPGTSSTDTQY
>many|TRBV7-8
ASSQTGVFADTQY
>many|TRBV6-6
ASSYRRGTEAF
>few|TRBV9
ASSPTPRRGANTEAF
>.|TRBV12-3/TRBV12-4
ASSPSGRNEEQF
>.|TRBV10-3
AISESQNEKLF
>medium-sized|TRBV6-1
ASRKNRDSLRKANVLT
>medium-sized|TRBV6-1
ASSSDRGPGNEQF
>few|TRBV5-4
ASSFGGLGVNTEAF
>many|TRBV12-3/TRBV12-4
ASSLTLGNSYEQY
>.|TRBV19
ASSTPGRATDSPLH
>.|TRBV29-1
SVEDLGDTQY
>.|TRBV6-2/TRBV6-3
ASSPIGSSYEQY
>many|TRBV7-9
ASSLGQSTDTQY
>many|TRBV7-9
ASAATRGQETQY
>few|TRBV29-1
SVIQGTNEKLF
>few|TRBV5-1
ASSKGAEAHSNQPQH
>.|TRBV27
ASSSVHGAGTEAF
>many|TRBV19
ASSTTSGSPYNEQF
>many|TRBV28
ASRDYRGKVSPLH
>many|TRBV20-1
SARGTVSNQPQH
>.|TRBV7-2
ASSLQQGVKETQY
>few|TRBV3-1
ASSQAFPGLANPNEQF
>.|TRBV29-1
SVARGREKLF
>.|TRBV3-1
ASTFGTGNTEAF
>many|TRBV28
ASNGGVPADEQF
>once|TRBV20-1
SATPTGRAKDTQY
>many|TRBV20-1
SARDLGGGRDNEQF
>many|TRBV10-3
AAGIAGERYEQY
>medium-sized|TRBV20-1
SAARDMNTEAF